The entry below describes one TCR beta chain. Data came from immunoSEQ multiplex PCR; TCRdb stores just in-frame clones and leaves some out. Altogether about 70,000 clones are present, more than 75% being singletons, with the ten largest covering 16%. This record comes from a study of blood T cell repertoires in COVID-19. The trim removed 9 bases at V and 3 bases at J, leaving 9 bases unmatched. CDR3 size: 15 residues. Germline-derived CDR1 and CDR2 are MDHEN and SYDVKM. The material sequenced was peripheral blood. The origin of this receptor is a middle-aged man with COVID-19, enrolled during active disease. The V and J genes are TRBV28 and TRBJ1-5, with 9 bases aligning to TRBD1. CDR3 DNA: TGTGCCAGTAATACAGGGGGCGTCCCCAATCAGCCCCAGCATTTT. This sequence encodes CASNTGGVPNQPQHF.